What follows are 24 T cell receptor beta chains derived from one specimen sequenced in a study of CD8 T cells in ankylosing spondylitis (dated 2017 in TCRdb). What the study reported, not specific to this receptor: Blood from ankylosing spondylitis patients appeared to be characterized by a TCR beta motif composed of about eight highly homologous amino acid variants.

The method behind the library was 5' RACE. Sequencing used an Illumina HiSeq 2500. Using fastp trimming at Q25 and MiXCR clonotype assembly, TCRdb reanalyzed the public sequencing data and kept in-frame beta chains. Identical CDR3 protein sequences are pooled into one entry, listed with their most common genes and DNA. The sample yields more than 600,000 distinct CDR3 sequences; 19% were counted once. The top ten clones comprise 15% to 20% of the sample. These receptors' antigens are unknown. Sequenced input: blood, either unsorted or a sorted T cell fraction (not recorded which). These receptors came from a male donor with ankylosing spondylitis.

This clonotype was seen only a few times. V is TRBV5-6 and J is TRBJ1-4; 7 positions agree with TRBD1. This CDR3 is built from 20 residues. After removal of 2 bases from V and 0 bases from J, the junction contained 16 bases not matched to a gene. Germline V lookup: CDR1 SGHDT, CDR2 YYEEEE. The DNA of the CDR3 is TGTGCCAGCAGCTTAACACTACAGGGGAGGAGAGATTCAACTAATGAAAAACTGTTTTTT. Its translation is CASSLTLQGRRDSTNEKLFF.

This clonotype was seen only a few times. CDR3 nucleotides: TGTGCCAGCAGTTACCCTCTTCGGGTTGGCACTGAAGCTTTCTTT. This translates into CASSYPLRVGTEAFF. The gene calls are TRBV6-5 and TRBJ1-1; D unclear. V lost 2 bases and J 4 bases, leaving 14 bases between the germline ends. CDR1 MNHEY and CDR2 SVGAGI come from the germline V gene. The CDR3 extends over 15 amino acids.

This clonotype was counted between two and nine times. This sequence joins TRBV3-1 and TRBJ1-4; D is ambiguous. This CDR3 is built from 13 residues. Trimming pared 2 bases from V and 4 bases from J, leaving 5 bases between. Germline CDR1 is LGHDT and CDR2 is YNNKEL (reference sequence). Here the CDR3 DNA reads TGTGCCAGCAGCCAACGGGGTAATGAAAAACTGTTTTTT. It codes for CASSQRGNEKLFF.

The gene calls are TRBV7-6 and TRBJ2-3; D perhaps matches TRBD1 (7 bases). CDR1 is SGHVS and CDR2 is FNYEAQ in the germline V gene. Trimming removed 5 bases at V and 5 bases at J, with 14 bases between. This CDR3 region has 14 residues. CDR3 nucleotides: TGTGCCAGCAGCGACCGACAGGGAGGAGATACGCAGTATTTT. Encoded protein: CASSDRQGGDTQYF.

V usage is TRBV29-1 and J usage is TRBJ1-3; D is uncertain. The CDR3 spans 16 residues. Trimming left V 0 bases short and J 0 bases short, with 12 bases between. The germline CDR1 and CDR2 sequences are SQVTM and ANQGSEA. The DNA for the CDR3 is TGCAGCGTTGAAGATCCGCGCGGACCCTCTGGAAACACCATATATTTT. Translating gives CSVEDPRGPSGNTIYF.

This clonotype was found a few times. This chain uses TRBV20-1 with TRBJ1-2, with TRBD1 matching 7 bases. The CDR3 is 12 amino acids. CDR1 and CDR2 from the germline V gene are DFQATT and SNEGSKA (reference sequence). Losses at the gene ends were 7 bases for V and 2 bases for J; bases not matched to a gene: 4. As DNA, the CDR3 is TGCAGTGTCCTACAGGGGAACTATGGCTACACCTTC. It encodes CSVLQGNYGYTF.

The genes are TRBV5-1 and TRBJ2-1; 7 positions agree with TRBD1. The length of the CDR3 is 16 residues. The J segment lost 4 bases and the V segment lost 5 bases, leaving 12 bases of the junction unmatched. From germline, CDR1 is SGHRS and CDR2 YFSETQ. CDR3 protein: CASRNFDRDHYNEQFF. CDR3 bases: TGCGCCAGCAGAAATTTCGACAGGGATCATTACAATGAGCAGTTCTTC.

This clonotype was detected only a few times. CDR3 sequence (DNA): TGTGCCAGCAGCTTAGCAGACGGGCCTCCGCACAATGAGCAGTTCTTC. Its translation is CASSLADGPPHNEQFF. The chain couples TRBV7-9 to TRBJ2-1; D uncertain. The V gene's germline CDR1 is SEHNR and CDR2 FQNEAQ (reference sequence). Trimming stripped 0 bases from V and 5 bases from J, with 14 bases between. The CDR3 contains 16 residues.

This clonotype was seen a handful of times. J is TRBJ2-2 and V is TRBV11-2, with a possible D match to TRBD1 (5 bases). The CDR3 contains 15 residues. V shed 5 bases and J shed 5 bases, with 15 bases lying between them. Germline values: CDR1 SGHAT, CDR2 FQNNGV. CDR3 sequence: CASSLGHPSTGELFF. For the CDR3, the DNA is TGTGCCAGCAGCCTAGGACATCCTTCGACCGGGGAGCTGTTTTTT.

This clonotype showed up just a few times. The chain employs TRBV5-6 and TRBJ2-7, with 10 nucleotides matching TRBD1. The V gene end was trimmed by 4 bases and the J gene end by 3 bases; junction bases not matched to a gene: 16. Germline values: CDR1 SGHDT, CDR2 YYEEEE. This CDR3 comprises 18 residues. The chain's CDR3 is CASSAGTGETSWVYEQYF. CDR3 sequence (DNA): TGTGCCAGCAGCGCCGGGACAGGGGAGACTAGTTGGGTCTACGAGCAGTACTTC. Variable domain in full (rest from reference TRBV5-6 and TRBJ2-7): DAGVTQSPTHLIKTRGQQVTLRCSPKSGHDTVSWYQQALGQGPQFIFQYYEEEERQRGNFPDRFSGHQFPNYSSELNVNALLLGDSALYLCASSAGTGETSWVYEQYFGPGTRLTVT.

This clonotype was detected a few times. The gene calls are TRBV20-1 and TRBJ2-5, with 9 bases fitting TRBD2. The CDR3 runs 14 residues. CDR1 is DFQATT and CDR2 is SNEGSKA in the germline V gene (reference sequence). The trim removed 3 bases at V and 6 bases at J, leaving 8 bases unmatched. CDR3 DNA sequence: TGCAGTGCTAGCCCGGCGGGAGGGAGGCAGACCCAGTACTTC. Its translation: CSASPAGGRQTQYF.

The CDR3 loop is CASSLWRQGAYEQFF. CDR3 nucleotides: TGTGCCAGCAGTTTATGGCGGCAGGGGGCCTATGAGCAGTTCTTC. This sequence joins TRBV12-3 or TRBV12-4 and TRBJ2-1; 8 nucleotides align to TRBD1. V was clipped by 2 bases and J by 8 bases; unmatched bases: 8. This CDR3 region has 15 residues.

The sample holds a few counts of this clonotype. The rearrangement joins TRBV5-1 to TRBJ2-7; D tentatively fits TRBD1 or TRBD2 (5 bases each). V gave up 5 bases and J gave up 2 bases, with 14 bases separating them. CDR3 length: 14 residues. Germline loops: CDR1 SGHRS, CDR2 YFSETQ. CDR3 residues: CASSRSGTAYEQYF. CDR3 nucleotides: TGCGCCAGCAGTAGGAGTGGGACGGCCTACGAGCAGTACTTC. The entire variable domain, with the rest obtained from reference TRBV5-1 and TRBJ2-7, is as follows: KAGVTQTPRYLIKTRGQQVTLSCSPISGHRSVSWYQQTPGQGLQFLFEYFSETQRNKGNFPGRFSGRQFSNSRSEMNVSTLELGDSALYLCASSRSGTAYEQYFGPGTRLTVT.

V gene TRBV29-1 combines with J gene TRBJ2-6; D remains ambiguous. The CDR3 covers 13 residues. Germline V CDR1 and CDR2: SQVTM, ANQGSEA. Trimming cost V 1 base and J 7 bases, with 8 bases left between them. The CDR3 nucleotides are TGCAGCGTTGAAGGGGGTTTAGCCAACGTCCTGACTTTC. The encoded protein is CSVEGGLANVLTF.

The CDR3 DNA reads TGTGCCAGCAGCTATTTAAGCGAGGGAGATACGCAGTATTTT. It encodes CASSYLSEGDTQYF. This sequence joins TRBV7-2 and TRBJ2-3; D might be TRBD2 (5 bases). Trimming removed 4 bases at V and 5 bases at J, with 13 bases between. The CDR3 is 14 amino acids. The germline V gene encodes CDR1 SGHTA and CDR2 FQGNSA.

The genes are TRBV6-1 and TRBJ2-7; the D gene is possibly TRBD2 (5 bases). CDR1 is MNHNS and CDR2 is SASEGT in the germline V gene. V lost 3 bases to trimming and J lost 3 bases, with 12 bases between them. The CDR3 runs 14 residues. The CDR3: CASSEREWVYEQYF. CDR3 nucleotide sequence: TGTGCCAGCAGTGAGAGGGAATGGGTCTACGAGCAGTACTTC.

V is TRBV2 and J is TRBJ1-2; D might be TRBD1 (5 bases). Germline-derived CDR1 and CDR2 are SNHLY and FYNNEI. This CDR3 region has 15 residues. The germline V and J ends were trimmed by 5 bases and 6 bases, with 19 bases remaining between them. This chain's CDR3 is CASSSTLRPRDGYTF. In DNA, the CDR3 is TGTGCCAGCAGTTCCACACTTCGACCCAGGGATGGCTACACCTTC. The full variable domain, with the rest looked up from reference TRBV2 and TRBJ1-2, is EPEVTQTPSHQVTQMGQEVILRCVPISNHLYFYWYRQILGQKVEFLVSFYNNEISEKSEIFDDQFSVERPDGSNFTLKIRSTKLEDSAMYFCASSSTLRPRDGYTFGSGTRLTVV.

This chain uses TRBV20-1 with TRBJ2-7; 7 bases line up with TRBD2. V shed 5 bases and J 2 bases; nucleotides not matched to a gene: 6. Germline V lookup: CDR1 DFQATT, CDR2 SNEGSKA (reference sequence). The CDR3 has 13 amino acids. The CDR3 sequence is CSAGTSVTYEQYF. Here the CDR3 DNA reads TGCAGTGCTGGAACTAGCGTAACCTACGAGCAGTACTTC.

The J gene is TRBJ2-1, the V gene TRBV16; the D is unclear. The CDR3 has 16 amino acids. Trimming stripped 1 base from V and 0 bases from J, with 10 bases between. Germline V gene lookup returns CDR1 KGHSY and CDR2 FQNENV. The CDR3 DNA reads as TGTGCCAGCAGCCAATTTGGAGAGTACTCCTACAATGAGCAGTTCTTC. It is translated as CASSQFGEYSYNEQFF.

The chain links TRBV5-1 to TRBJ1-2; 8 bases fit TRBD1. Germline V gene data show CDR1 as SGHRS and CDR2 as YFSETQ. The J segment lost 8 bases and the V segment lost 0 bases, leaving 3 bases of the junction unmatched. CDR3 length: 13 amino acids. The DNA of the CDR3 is TGCGCCAGCAGCTTGGGGACAGGGTCGGGCTACACCTTC. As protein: CASSLGTGSGYTF.

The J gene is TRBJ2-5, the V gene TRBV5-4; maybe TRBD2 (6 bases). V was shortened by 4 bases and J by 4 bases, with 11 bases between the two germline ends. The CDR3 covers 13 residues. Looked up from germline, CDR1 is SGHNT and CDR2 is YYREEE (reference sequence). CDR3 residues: CASSTWTTETQYF. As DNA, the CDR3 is TGTGCCAGCAGCACCTGGACTACAGAGACCCAGTACTTC.

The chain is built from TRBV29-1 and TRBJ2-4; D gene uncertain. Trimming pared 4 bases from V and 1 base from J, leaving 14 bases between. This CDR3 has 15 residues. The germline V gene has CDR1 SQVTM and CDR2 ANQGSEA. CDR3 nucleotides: TGCAGCGTTGTGGGTATTGGTAGGGCCAAAAACATTCAGTACTTC. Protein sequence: CSVVGIGRAKNIQYF. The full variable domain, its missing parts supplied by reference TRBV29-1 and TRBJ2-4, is SAVISQKPSRDICQRGTSLTIQCQVDSQVTMMFWYRQQPGQSLTLIATANQGSEATYESGFVIDKFPISRPNLTFSTLTVSNMSPEDSSIYLCSVVGIGRAKNIQYFGAGTRLSVL.

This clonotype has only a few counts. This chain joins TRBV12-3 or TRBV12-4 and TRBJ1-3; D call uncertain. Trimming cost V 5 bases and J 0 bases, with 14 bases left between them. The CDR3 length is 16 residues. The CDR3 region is CASSPQPALSGNTIYF. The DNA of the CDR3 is TGTGCCAGCAGTCCACAGCCAGCCCTCTCTGGAAACACCATATATTTT.

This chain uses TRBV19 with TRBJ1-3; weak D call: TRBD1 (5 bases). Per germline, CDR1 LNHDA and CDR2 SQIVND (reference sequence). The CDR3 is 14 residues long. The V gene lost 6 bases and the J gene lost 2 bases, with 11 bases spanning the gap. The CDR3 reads CASRTDKAGNTIYF. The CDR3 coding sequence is TGTGCCAGTAGAACGGACAAAGCTGGAAACACCATATATTTT.